Below, 9 T cell receptor beta chains from the same sample are listed, as sequenced in a study of shared clonotypes between healthy human individuals. The method was immunoSEQ multiplex PCR; TCRdb's version includes in-frame clones alone and lacks a portion of them. The sample carries over a million clones, around 97% recorded once. Sequencing used naive CD4+ T cells sorted from blood. The subset is: CD45RA+ positively selected. The receptor source for this set is a man aged 25-45 years in good health.

This chain joins TRBV5-6 and TRBJ1-2; D is undetermined. The germline gives CDR1 SGHDT, CDR2 YYEEEE. Trimming took 5 bases from V and 6 from J, leaving 14 bases between them. This CDR3 comprises 13 residues. Written as DNA, the CDR3 is TGTGCCAGCAGGCGCGCTGGGCTCGATGGCTACACCTTC. Translation: CASRRAGLDGYTF.

In DNA form, the CDR3 reads TGTGCCAGCAGCTTGGTTATAGGGGGCAGGCAGCCCCAGCATTTT. Protein: CASSLVIGGRQPQHF. This chain uses TRBV5-8 with TRBJ1-5; TRBD1 matches at 7 bases. The length of the CDR3 is 15 residues. Germline CDR1 is SGHTS and CDR2 is YDEGEE. J was trimmed by 7 bases and V by 0 bases; bases with no gene match: 7.

The V call is TRBV29-1, the J call TRBJ2-7; D possibly corresponds to TRBD1 (6 bases). The CDR3 consists of 12 residues. The germline gives CDR1 SQVTM, CDR2 ANQGSEA. Trimming pared 5 bases from V and 2 bases from J, leaving 10 bases between. The CDR3 region is CSVRNRAYEQYF. CDR3 DNA sequence: TGCAGCGTTCGAAACAGGGCCTACGAGCAGTACTTC.

This chain uses TRBV5-6 with TRBJ2-7; the D gene is possibly TRBD1 (5 bases). This CDR3 has 16 residues. The germline V and J ends were trimmed by 2 bases and 2 bases, with 17 bases remaining between them. Per germline, CDR1 SGHDT and CDR2 YYEEEE. This CDR3 is CASSFRAGHLTYEQYF. The CDR3 DNA is TGTGCCAGCAGCTTCCGGGCTGGACACCTAACCTACGAGCAGTACTTC. The whole variable domain, filled in from reference TRBV5-6 and TRBJ2-7, reads DAGVTQSPTHLIKTRGQQVTLRCSPKSGHDTVSWYQQALGQGPQFIFQYYEEEERQRGNFPDRFSGHQFPNYSSELNVNALLLGDSALYLCASSFRAGHLTYEQYFGPGTRLTVT.

This chain joins TRBV10-3 and TRBJ2-7; 9 nucleotides agree with TRBD2. The V gene end was trimmed by 0 bases and the J gene end by 6 bases; junction bases not matched to a gene: 9. This CDR3 comprises 16 residues. CDR1 and CDR2 from the germline V gene are ENHRY and SYGVKD. This chain's CDR3 is CAISESEALAGIEQYF. DNA of the CDR3: TGTGCCATCAGTGAGTCCGAGGCACTAGCGGGCATCGAGCAGTACTTC.

This clone turned up a few times. V and J are TRBV7-9 and TRBJ2-2, with D uncertain. The germline V and J ends were trimmed by 7 bases and 8 bases, with 5 bases remaining between them. The CDR3 has 10 amino acids. Germline CDR1 reads SEHNR; CDR2 reads FQNEAQ (reference sequence). The CDR3 loop is CASTPGELFF. The CDR3 coding sequence is TGTGCCAGCACTCCTGGGGAGCTGTTTTTT.

J is TRBJ1-1 and V is TRBV29-1, with TRBD1 matching 12 bases. Germline V lookup: CDR1 SQVTM, CDR2 ANQGSEA. CDR3 length: 15 amino acids. Trimming cost V 1 base and J 5 bases; bases outside gene matches: 5. In DNA, the CDR3 is TGCAGCGTTGAAGGGGACAGGGGGCGGGAGACTGAAGCTTTCTTT. Translation: CSVEGDRGRETEAFF.

The rearrangement joins TRBV5-6 to TRBJ1-2; 9 bases map to TRBD1. Losses at the gene ends were 5 bases for V and 3 bases for J; bases not matched to a gene: 17. This CDR3 is 18 amino acids long. Germline loops: CDR1 SGHDT, CDR2 YYEEEE. The CDR3 nucleotides are TGTGCCAGCAGTTCCGTCCCGGGACAGGGCGCACCCTACTATGGCTACACCTTC. Amino acids: CASSSVPGQGAPYYGYTF. The full variable domain, with the rest looked up from reference TRBV5-6 and TRBJ1-2, is DAGVTQSPTHLIKTRGQQVTLRCSPKSGHDTVSWYQQALGQGPQFIFQYYEEEERQRGNFPDRFSGHQFPNYSSELNVNALLLGDSALYLCASSSVPGQGAPYYGYTFGSGTRLTVV.

CDR3 in amino acids: CASSLQMAENTGELFF. As DNA, the CDR3 is TGTGCCAGCAGTCTCCAAATGGCAGAGAACACCGGGGAGCTGTTTTTT. This chain uses TRBV7-6 with TRBJ2-2; D is unclear. V was clipped by 6 bases and J by 1 base, with 15 bases between them. The CDR3 runs 16 residues. Germline V gives CDR1 SGHVS, CDR2 FNYEAQ.